The entry below gives a single T cell receptor (beta chain) sequence along with its context. The antigen is undetermined. Around 10 milliliters of peripheral blood were drawn from each donor. Isolation of PBMCs gave at least 7 million cells per sample. Each sample provided at least 6 micrograms of extracted total RNA. The use of a sample-barcoded 5' primer and a J-beta primer mix characterized a second PCR of roughly 6 to 11 cycles. TCRdb re-analysed the 5' RACE reads in MiXCR, keeping a single row per CDR3 protein. Counted here are approximately 800,000 distinct CDR3 sequences, roughly three fifths occurring once; the ten biggest clones make up around a quarter. This specimen belongs to a study of blood T cells in healthy people across ages. Whole-study findings and limits: More naive CD4+ cells and higher diversity were found in long-lived than in aged donors.

Germline CDR1 and CDR2: KGHSH and LQKENI. V was cut by 4 bases and J by 8 bases, with 20 bases left in between. CDR3 size: 16 residues. V gene TRBV18 combines with J gene TRBJ1-4; D is undetermined. The clonotype comes from a man aged 35 to 55 in good health. The specimen was blood. The CDR3 DNA reads TGTGCCAGCTCACGATCGGCAGCTACTCGTGGGGAAAAACTGTTTTTT. This sequence encodes CASSRSAATRGEKLFF.